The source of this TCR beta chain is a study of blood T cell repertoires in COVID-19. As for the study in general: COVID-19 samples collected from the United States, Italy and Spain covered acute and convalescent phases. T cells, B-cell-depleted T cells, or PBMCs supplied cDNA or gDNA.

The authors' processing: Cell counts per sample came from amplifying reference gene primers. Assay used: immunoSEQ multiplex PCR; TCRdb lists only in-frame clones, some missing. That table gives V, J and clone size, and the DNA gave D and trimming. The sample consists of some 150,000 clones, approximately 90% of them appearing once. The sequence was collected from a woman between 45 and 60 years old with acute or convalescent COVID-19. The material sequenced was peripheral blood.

This CDR3 reads CASSDMGGSTDTQYF. The CDR3 DNA reads as TGTGCCAGCAGTGACATGGGGGGAAGCACAGATACGCAGTATTTT. The V and J genes are TRBV6-1 and TRBJ2-3, with D possibly being TRBD2 (6 bases). Trimming took off 3 bases at V and 0 bases at J, with 10 bases between the two ends. The CDR3 contains 15 residues. Looked up from germline, CDR1 is MNHNS and CDR2 is SASEGT.